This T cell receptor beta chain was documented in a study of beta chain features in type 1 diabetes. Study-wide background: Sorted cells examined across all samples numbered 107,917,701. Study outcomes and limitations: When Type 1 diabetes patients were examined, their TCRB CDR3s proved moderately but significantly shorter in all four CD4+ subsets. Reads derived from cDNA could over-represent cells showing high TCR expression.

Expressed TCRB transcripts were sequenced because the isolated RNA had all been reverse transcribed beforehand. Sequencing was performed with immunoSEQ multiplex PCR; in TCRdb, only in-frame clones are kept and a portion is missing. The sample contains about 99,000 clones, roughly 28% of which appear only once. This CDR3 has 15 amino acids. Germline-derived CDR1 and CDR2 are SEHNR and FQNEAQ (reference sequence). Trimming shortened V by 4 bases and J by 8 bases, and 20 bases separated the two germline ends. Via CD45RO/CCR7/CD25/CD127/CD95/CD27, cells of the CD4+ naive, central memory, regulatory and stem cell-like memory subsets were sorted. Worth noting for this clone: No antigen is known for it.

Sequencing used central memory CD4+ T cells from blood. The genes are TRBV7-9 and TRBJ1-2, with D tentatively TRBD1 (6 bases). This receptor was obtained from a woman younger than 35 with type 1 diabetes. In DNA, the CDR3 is TGTGCCAGCAGCTCACAAGAAGGGACACCAAGAGGCTACACCTTC. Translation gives CASSSQEGTPRGYTF.